This TCR beta chain was recorded in a study of blood T cell repertoires in COVID-19. For the study at large: Sample material is recorded as cDNA or gDNA derived from T cells, B-cell-depleted T cells, or PBMCs.

Those who participated ranged in age from about 18 to 89 years and resided in about two dozen US areas. Methods used by the authors: Amplification with reference gene primers provided the estimates of nucleated cell counts. Sequencing used immunoSEQ multiplex PCR; TCRdb keeps in-frame clones, though not all of them. That table furnishes V, J and clone size, whereas the DNA furnished D and trimming. The sample gives 150,000 to 250,000 clones, about four fifths of which show up once; approximately 7.6% is in the top ten. The receptor was derived from a middle-aged man who had recovered from COVID-19. The sample was PBMCs or T cells enriched from blood (not recorded which).

Written as DNA, the CDR3 is TGTGCCAGTAGTGTGGACAGGGCGAACACCGGGGAGCTGTTTTTT. Protein: CASSVDRANTGELFF. The chain couples TRBV19 to TRBJ2-2; TRBD1 agrees at 8 bases. With 5 bases clipped from V and 0 bases from J, the junction kept 2 bases outside the gene matches. Germline V gene data show CDR1 as LNHDA and CDR2 as SQIVND (reference sequence). This CDR3 has 15 residues. Full variable domain (remainder filled in from reference TRBV19 and TRBJ2-2): DGGITQSPKYLFRKEGQNVTLSCEQNLNHDAMYWYRQDPGQGLRLIYYSQIVNDFQKGDIAEGYSVSREKKESFPLTVTSAQKNPTAFYLCASSVDRANTGELFFGEGSRLTVL.